This passage covers 12 T cell receptor beta chains from one sample sequenced in a study of post-analysis software for immune sequencing data. Every TCR beta cDNA library bore unique molecular identifiers. Each CDR3 protein gets one entry after TCRdb re-called the PCR reads with MiXCR. The sample consists of about 160,000 distinct CDR3 sequences, around 36% of them appearing once. The input for sequencing was blood, taken after autologous hematopoietic stem cell transplantation. Every receptor here comes from a girl aged 10 to 17 with multiple sclerosis.

J is TRBJ2-1 and V is TRBV29-1; a possible D gene is TRBD2 (6 bases). This CDR3 contains 15 residues. The germline V gene encodes CDR1 SQVTM and CDR2 ANQGSEA. Deletions cut 0 bases from V and 8 bases from J, with 17 bases between. The CDR3 sequence is CSVEDLRENYDEQFF. As DNA, the CDR3 is TGCAGCGTTGAAGATCTACGGGAGAATTACGATGAGCAGTTCTTC.

The CDR3 bases are TGTGCCAGCAGCTTAACCCCAGACACAGATACGCAGTATTTT. It translates to CASSLTPDTDTQYF. This chain joins TRBV7-2 and TRBJ2-3; D is undetermined. Trimming took 2 bases from V and 2 from J, leaving 8 bases between them. Germline V gene sequence: CDR1 SGHTA, CDR2 FQGNSA. The CDR3 loop spans 14 amino acids.

A few counts support this clonotype. The chain employs TRBV10-3 and TRBJ2-5; 7 nucleotides line up with TRBD1. Germline V lookup: CDR1 ENHRY, CDR2 SYGVKD. V was clipped by 6 bases and J by 3 bases; unmatched bases: 7. The CDR3 length is 14 residues. The CDR3 here is CAIRTGWGEETQYF. CDR3 bases: TGTGCCATCAGGACAGGGTGGGGAGAAGAGACCCAGTACTTC.

In its sample, this clonotype was seen a few times. This rearrangement joins TRBV11-2 to TRBJ2-3, with D unresolved. This CDR3 contains 12 residues. Trimming left V 0 bases short and J 4 bases short, with 2 bases between. Germline lookup yields CDR1 SGHAT and CDR2 FQNNGV. The CDR3 loop reads CASSLEADTQYF. The CDR3 DNA is TGTGCCAGCAGCTTAGAGGCAGATACGCAGTATTTT.

This clonotype was observed a handful of times. V gene TRBV6-6 combines with J gene TRBJ2-6, with D possibly being TRBD2 (7 bases). The CDR3 is 15 amino acids. CDR1 and CDR2 (germline): MNHNY, SVGAGI (reference sequence). The V and J ends lost 8 bases and 1 base respectively, with 12 bases between them. CDR3 in amino acids: CASARGGSGANVLTF. The CDR3 nucleotides are TGTGCCAGCGCCAGGGGAGGGTCTGGGGCCAACGTCCTGACTTTC.

This clonotype was seen many times. The chain has TRBV20-1 and TRBJ2-7, with D perhaps being TRBD1 or TRBD2 (6 bases each). CDR3 length: 15 residues. With 4 bases removed from V and 3 bases from J, the gap between germline ends came to 19 bases. Germline CDR1 reads DFQATT; CDR2 reads SNEGSKA (reference sequence). CDR3 amino acids: CSANSWARGVYEQYF. CDR3 coding DNA: TGCAGTGCTAACTCTTGGGCGAGGGGGGTCTACGAGCAGTACTTC.

This chain uses TRBV5-1 with TRBJ2-1; 7 bases are a match to TRBD1. Germline V gene sequence: CDR1 SGHRS, CDR2 YFSETQ. This CDR3 is built from 15 residues. The junction had 9 bases not matched to a gene; V was cut back by 4 bases and J by 5 bases. The DNA of the CDR3 is TGCGCCAGCAGCCCAGACAGGGCGGTACACAATGAGCAGTTCTTC. Protein sequence: CASSPDRAVHNEQFF. Looking up the rest from reference TRBV5-1 and TRBJ2-1 gives the full variable domain: KAGVTQTPRYLIKTRGQQVTLSCSPISGHRSVSWYQQTPGQGLQFLFEYFSETQRNKGNFPGRFSGRQFSNSRSEMNVSTLELGDSALYLCASSPDRAVHNEQFFGPGTRLTVL.

This clonotype was seen a handful of times. The rearrangement joins TRBV5-5 to TRBJ2-1; the D is unclear. The CDR3 consists of 12 residues. CDR1 and CDR2 (germline): SGHKS, YYEKEE (reference sequence). V lost 2 bases to trimming and J lost 11 bases, with 11 bases between them. CDR3 region: CASSFFGGQQFF. For the CDR3, the DNA is TGTGCCAGCAGCTTTTTCGGTGGTCAGCAGTTCTTC. The variable domain in full, completed from reference TRBV5-5 and TRBJ2-1, reads DAGVTQSPTHLIKTRGQQVTLRCSPISGHKSVSWYQQVLGQGPQFIFQYYEKEERGRGNFPDRFSARQFPNYSSELNVNALLLGDSALYLCASSFFGGQQFFGPGTRLTVL.

This clonotype came up a few times. The chain couples TRBV14 to TRBJ2-5, with 15 bases lining up with TRBD2. Per the germline V gene, CDR1 is SGHDN and CDR2 is FVKESK. This CDR3 contains 15 residues. The junction had 4 bases not matched to a gene; V was cut back by 6 bases and J by 5 bases. The CDR3 loop is CASSRTSGRAETQYF. The CDR3 DNA is TGTGCCAGCAGTCGGACTAGCGGGAGGGCCGAGACCCAGTACTTC.

This clonotype showed up just a few times. CDR3 loop: CSVPTTDANYGYTF. As DNA, the CDR3 is TGCAGCGTACCCACAACAGATGCTAACTATGGCTACACCTTC. This sequence joins TRBV29-1 and TRBJ1-2, with D unclear. The CDR3 loop spans 14 amino acids. Per the germline V gene, CDR1 is SQVTM and CDR2 is ANQGSEA. V dropped 6 bases and J dropped 0 bases, with 14 bases sitting between them.

The CDR3 DNA is TGCAGTGCGACTAGCGGGAGTGGGGAGACCCAGTACTTC. Protein sequence: CSATSGSGETQYF. The V call is TRBV20-1, the J call TRBJ2-7, with 12 bases that match TRBD2. The end of the DNA fits TRBJ2-5 better, so the J call may be wrong. Germline lookup yields CDR1 DFQATT and CDR2 SNEGSKA (reference sequence). This CDR3 spans 13 amino acids.

The sample holds a few counts of this clonotype. The rearrangement joins TRBV7-3 to TRBJ2-1; weak D call: TRBD2 (6 bases). CDR1 SGHTA and CDR2 FQGTGA come from the germline V gene. The CDR3 is 13 residues long. Trimming left V 3 bases short and J 8 bases short, with 11 bases between. CDR3 residues: CASSLDGSYEQFF. CDR3 DNA: TGTGCCAGCAGCTTGGACGGGAGCTATGAGCAGTTCTTC. Variable domain in full (rest from reference TRBV7-3 and TRBJ2-1): GAGVSQTPSNKVTEKGKYVELRCDPISGHTALYWYRQSLGQGPEFLIYFQGTGAADDSGLPNDRFFAVRPEGSVSTLKIQRTERGDSAVYLCASSLDGSYEQFFGPGTRLTVL.